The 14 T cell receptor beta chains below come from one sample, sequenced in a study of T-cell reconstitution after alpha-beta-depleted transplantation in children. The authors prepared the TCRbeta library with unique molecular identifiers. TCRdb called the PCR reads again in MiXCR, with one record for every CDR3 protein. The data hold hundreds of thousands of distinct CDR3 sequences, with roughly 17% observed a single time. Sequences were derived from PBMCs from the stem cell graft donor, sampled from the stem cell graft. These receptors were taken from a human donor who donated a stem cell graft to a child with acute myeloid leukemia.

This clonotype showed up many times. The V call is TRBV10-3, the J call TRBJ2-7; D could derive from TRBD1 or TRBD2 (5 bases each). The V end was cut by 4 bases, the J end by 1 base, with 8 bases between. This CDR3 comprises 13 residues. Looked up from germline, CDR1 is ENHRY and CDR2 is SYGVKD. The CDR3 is CAISGDPSYEQYV. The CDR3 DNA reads TGTGCCATCAGTGGGGACCCTTCCTACGAGCAGTACGTC.

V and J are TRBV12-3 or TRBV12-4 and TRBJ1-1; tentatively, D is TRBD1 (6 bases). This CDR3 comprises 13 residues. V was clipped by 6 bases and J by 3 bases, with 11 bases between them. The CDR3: CASSPYRDTEAFF. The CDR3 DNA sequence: TGTGCCAGCAGCCCTTACAGGGACACTGAAGCTTTCTTT.

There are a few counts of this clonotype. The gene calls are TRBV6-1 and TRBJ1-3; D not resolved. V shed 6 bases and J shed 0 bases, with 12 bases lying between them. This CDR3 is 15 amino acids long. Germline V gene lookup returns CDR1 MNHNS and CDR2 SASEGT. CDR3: CASRKVQSSGNTIYF. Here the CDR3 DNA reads TGTGCCAGCAGAAAGGTCCAAAGCTCTGGAAACACCATATATTTT.

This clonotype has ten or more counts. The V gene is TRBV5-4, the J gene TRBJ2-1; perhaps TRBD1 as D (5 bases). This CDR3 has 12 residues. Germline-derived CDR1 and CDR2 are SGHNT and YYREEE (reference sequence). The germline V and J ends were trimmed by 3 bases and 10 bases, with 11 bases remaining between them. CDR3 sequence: CASSYTGSEQFF. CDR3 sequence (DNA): TGTGCCAGCAGCTACACAGGATCCGAGCAGTTCTTC.

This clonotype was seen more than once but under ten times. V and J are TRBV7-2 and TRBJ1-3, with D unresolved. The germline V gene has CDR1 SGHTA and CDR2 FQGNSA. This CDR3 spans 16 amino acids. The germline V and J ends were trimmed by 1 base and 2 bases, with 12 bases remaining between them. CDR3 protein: CASSLEPGKTGNTIYF. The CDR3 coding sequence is TGTGCCAGCAGCTTAGAGCCCGGGAAAACTGGAAACACCATATATTTT.

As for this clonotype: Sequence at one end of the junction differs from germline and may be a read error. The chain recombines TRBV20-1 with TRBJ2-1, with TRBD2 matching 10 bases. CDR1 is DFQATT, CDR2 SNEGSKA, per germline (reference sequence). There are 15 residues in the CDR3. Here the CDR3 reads CSALQAGGAYNEQFF. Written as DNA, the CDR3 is TGCAGTGCCCTACAAGCGGGGGGGGCCTATAATGAGCAGTTCTTC.

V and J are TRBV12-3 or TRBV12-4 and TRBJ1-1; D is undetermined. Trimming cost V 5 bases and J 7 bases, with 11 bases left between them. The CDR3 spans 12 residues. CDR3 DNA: TGTGCCAGCAGTCCCGCGGCGGGTGAAGCTTTCTTT. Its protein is CASSPAAGEAFF.

The CDR3 coding sequence is TGTGCCAGCAGTTACCCCTTTACAGGGGGCTGGAGTCAGCCCCAGCATTTT. Its translation: CASSYPFTGGWSQPQHF. The chain has TRBV27 and TRBJ1-5, with 9 bases fitting TRBD1. V lost 4 bases, J lost 6 bases, and 13 bases stayed unmatched. This CDR3 region has 17 residues. Germline-derived CDR1 and CDR2 are MNHEY and SMNVEV (reference sequence).

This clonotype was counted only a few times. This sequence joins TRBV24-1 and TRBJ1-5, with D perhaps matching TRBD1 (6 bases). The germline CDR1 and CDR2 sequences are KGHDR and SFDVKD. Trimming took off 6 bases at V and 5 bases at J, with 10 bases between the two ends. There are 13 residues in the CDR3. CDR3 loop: CATSTRGDQPQHF. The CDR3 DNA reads TGTGCCACCAGTACGAGGGGGGATCAGCCCCAGCATTTT.

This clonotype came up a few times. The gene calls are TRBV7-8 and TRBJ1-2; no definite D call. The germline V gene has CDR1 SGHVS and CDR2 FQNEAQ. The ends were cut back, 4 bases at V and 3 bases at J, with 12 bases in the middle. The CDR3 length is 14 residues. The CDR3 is CASSSRRWDYGYTF. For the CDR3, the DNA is TGTGCCAGCAGCTCGCGCCGATGGGACTATGGCTACACCTTC.

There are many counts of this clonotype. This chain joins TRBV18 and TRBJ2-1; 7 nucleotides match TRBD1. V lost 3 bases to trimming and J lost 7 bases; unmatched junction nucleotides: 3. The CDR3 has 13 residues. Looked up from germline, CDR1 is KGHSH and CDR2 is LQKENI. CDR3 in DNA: TGTGCCAGCTCACCGGGACAGCTTAATGAGCAGTTCTTC. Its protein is CASSPGQLNEQFF.

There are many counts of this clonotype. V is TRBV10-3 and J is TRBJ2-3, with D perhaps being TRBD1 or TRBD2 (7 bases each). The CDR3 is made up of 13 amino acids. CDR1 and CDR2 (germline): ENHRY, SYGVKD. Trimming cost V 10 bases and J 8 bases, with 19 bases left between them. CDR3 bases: TGTGCCACTCAGGGGGGGAGTGACTCTACGCAGTATTTT. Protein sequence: CATQGGSDSTQYF.

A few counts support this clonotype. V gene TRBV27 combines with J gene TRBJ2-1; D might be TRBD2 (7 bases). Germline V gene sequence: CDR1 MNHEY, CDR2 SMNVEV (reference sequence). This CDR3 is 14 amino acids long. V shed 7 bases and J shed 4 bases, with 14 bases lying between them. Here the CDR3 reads CASNAGAGYNEQFF. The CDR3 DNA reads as TGTGCCAGCAACGCGGGGGCAGGTTACAATGAGCAGTTCTTC.

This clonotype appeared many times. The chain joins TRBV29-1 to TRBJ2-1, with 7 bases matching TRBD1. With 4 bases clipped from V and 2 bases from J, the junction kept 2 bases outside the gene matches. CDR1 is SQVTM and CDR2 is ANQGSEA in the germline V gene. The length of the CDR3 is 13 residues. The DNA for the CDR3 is TGCAGCGTTGCAGGGGGTACCTACAATGAGCAGTTCTTC. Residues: CSVAGGTYNEQFF.